This is a list of T cell receptor beta chains from one sample in a study of CD8+ T cells in alopecia areata. Using immunoSEQ multiplex PCR, the repertoire was profiled, and TCRdb retains in-frame clones only, with some absent. The sample has under 300,000 clones, approximately 60% seen once; the top ten hold 0.93%. Sequencing was performed on CD4+ T cells sorted from blood, taken at week 52, from a patient treated with tofacitinib. These receptors were taken from a human donor with alopecia areata. CDR3s include the opening cysteine and the closing phenylalanine or tryptophan. The D gene is left open where the match is weak. Only part of the rows carry a size: once, few, many, or a class if the clone is expanded.

v_gene: TRBV30
j_gene: TRBJ2-5
d_gene: -
abundance: -
CDR3aa: CAGSIKETQYF
CDR3nt: TGTGCCGGATCTATAAAAGAGACCCAGTACTTC

v_gene: TRBV29-1
j_gene: TRBJ2-3
d_gene: -
abundance: -
CDR3aa: CSVVGRITDTQYF
CDR3nt: TGCAGCGTTGTAGGCAGGATCACAGATACGCAGTATTTT

v_gene: TRBV30
j_gene: TRBJ2-7
d_gene: -
abundance: -
CDR3aa: CAWRRGLGEQYF
CDR3nt: TGTGCCTGGAGAAGGGGTTTGGGCGAGCAGTACTTC

v_gene: TRBV29-1
j_gene: TRBJ1-5
d_gene: TRBD1
abundance: once
CDR3aa: CSVAVRGGNQPQHF
CDR3nt: TGCAGCGTTGCGGTCAGGGGGGGTAATCAGCCCCAGCATTTT

v_gene: TRBV4-3
j_gene: TRBJ1-4
d_gene: -
abundance: -
CDR3aa: CASSQGETANPGELFF
CDR3nt: TGCGCCAGCAGCCAAGGGGAGACCGCGAACCCGGGAGAACTGTTTTTT

v_gene: TRBV5-1
j_gene: TRBJ1-2
d_gene: -
abundance: few
CDR3aa: CASSAGRIYGYTF
CDR3nt: TGCGCCAGCAGTGCAGGGCGGATCTATGGCTACACCTTC

v_gene: TRBV29-1
j_gene: TRBJ2-4
d_gene: -
abundance: -
CDR3aa: CSVRLGRDIQYF
CDR3nt: TGCAGCGTGCGGTTGGGGCGCGACATTCAGTACTTC

v_gene: TRBV5-1
j_gene: TRBJ2-5
d_gene: -
abundance: -
CDR3aa: CASSFRTILGETQYF
CDR3nt: TGCGCCAGCAGCTTCCGAACTATCCTGGGTGAGACCCAGTACTTC

v_gene: TRBV5-1
j_gene: TRBJ2-1
d_gene: -
abundance: -
CDR3aa: CASSLQGRGLYNEQFF
CDR3nt: TGCGCCAGCAGCTTACAGGGTAGGGGCCTATACAATGAGCAGTTCTTC

v_gene: TRBV29-1
j_gene: TRBJ1-1
d_gene: -
abundance: -
CDR3aa: CSVDSRGEAFF
CDR3nt: TGCAGCGTTGATTCCAGGGGTGAAGCTTTCTTT